This entry lists 20 T cell receptor beta chains sequenced from one sample in a study of identical twins. TCRdb reprocessed the 5' RACE reads via MiXCR and lists one record per CDR3 protein. The sample consists of under 1 million distinct CDR3 sequences, around an eighth of them appearing once. This sample also appeared in a second study, on yellow fever vaccine responses in identical twins.

Sequencing was done on a sample of PBMCs. These receptors came from a woman aged 18-30 years in good health.

The chain combines TRBV24-1 with TRBJ2-5; 9 bases line up with TRBD1. Trimming at V came to 2 bases and at J to 3 bases, leaving 12 bases not matched to a gene. The CDR3 loop spans 18 amino acids. CDR1 is KGHDR, CDR2 SFDVKD, per germline. The CDR3 nucleotides read TGTGCCACCAGTGATTCCACGGGCCCGGACAGGGGCGAAGAGACCCAGTACTTC. Translating it yields CATSDSTGPDRGEETQYF.

This clonotype was seen at least ten times. The genes are TRBV18 and TRBJ2-7; weak D call: TRBD2 (6 bases). The germline V and J ends were trimmed by 3 bases and 0 bases, with 9 bases remaining between them. Germline lookup yields CDR1 KGHSH and CDR2 LQKENI. The length of the CDR3 is 14 residues. CDR3 protein: CASSPLGSSYEQYF. The CDR3 DNA sequence: TGTGCCAGCTCACCTCTCGGGAGCTCCTACGAGCAGTACTTC.

This clonotype was detected once. The chain is built from TRBV23-1 and TRBJ2-7; D perhaps matches TRBD1 (6 bases). TRBV23-1 is sorted into the ORF group, with uncertain function. The CDR3 is made up of 16 amino acids. V was shortened by 0 bases and J by 4 bases, with 16 bases between the two germline ends. CDR3 amino acids: CASSQSHRAGRYEQYV. The CDR3 nucleotides read TGCGCCAGCAGTCAATCGCACAGGGCTGGTCGGTACGAGCAGTACGTC.

CDR3 in DNA: TGTGCCAGCAGCCAACTAGCGGGAGAAGATACGCAGTATTTT. Encoded protein: CASSQLAGEDTQYF. V is TRBV3-1 and J is TRBJ2-3; 10 bases are shared with TRBD2. The CDR3 spans 14 residues. The V segment lost 2 bases and the J segment 5 bases; nucleotides outside the gene matches: 1. Germline assignment: CDR1 LGHDT and CDR2 YNNKEL (reference sequence).

The table lists this clonotype with a few counts. The chain links TRBV9 to TRBJ2-7; D remains unclear. CDR1 and CDR2 (germline): SGDLS, YYNGEE. V lost 4 bases and J 6 bases, leaving 23 bases between the germline ends. The CDR3 runs to 16 residues. The CDR3 loop is CASSKNPTNVKSEQYF. The DNA of the CDR3 is TGTGCCAGCAGCAAAAACCCCACTAATGTTAAGAGCGAGCAGTACTTC.

This clonotype showed up just a few times. V and J are TRBV6-5 and TRBJ2-1; 8 nucleotides align to TRBD2. Germline CDR1 is MNHEY and CDR2 is SVGAGI. The CDR3 sequence is 16 residues long. The V gene end was trimmed by 2 bases and the J gene end by 1 base; junction bases not matched to a gene: 4. The CDR3: CASSYASGYSYNEQFF. CDR3 bases: TGTGCCAGCAGTTACGCTAGCGGGTATTCCTACAATGAGCAGTTCTTC.

This chain joins TRBV3-1 and TRBJ2-7; D is unresolved. Trimming stripped 1 base from V and 7 bases from J, with 11 bases between. The germline CDR1 and CDR2 sequences are LGHDT and YNNKEL (reference sequence). This CDR3 contains 13 residues. As DNA, the CDR3 is TGTGCCAGCAGCCAAGTAACTCTGGGGGAGCAGTACTTC. It translates to CASSQVTLGEQYF.

This clonotype was seen a handful of times. The chain carries TRBV27 and TRBJ2-1; 9 nucleotides match TRBD1. CDR3 length: 14 residues. V dropped 6 bases and J dropped 8; count of bases not matched to a gene: 8. The germline gives CDR1 MNHEY, CDR2 SMNVEV (reference sequence). CDR3 amino acids: CASRNRGPFDEQFF. CDR3 sequence (DNA): TGTGCCAGCAGGAACAGGGGGCCGTTCGATGAGCAGTTCTTC.

This clonotype turned up a few times. The V gene is TRBV19, the J gene TRBJ1-1; D is possibly TRBD1 (5 bases). This CDR3 is 14 amino acids long. Germline lookup yields CDR1 LNHDA and CDR2 SQIVND (reference sequence). With 5 bases removed from V and 9 bases from J, the gap between germline ends came to 19 bases. In nucleotides, the CDR3 is TGTGCCAGTAGTCTCTCCGTAGGGACCGGCAAAGCTTTCTTT. This codes for CASSLSVGTGKAFF.

The rearrangement joins TRBV24-1 to TRBJ2-7, with TRBD2 as a possible D gene (6 bases). CDR1 is KGHDR and CDR2 is SFDVKD in the germline V gene. CDR3 length: 14 residues. The V and J ends lost 2 bases and 6 bases respectively, with 13 bases between them. The CDR3 bases are TGTGCCACCAGTGATTCCGCGGGATTTGGCGAGCAGTACTTC. Protein product: CATSDSAGFGEQYF.

The chain uses TRBV14 and TRBJ2-7; 8 bases line up with TRBD2. Germline V gene data show CDR1 as SGHDN and CDR2 as FVKESK. This CDR3 is built from 15 residues. Losses at the gene ends were 1 base for V and 0 bases for J; bases not matched to a gene: 2. CDR3 residues: CASSQVLADSYEQYF. CDR3 DNA sequence: TGTGCCAGCAGCCAAGTACTAGCGGACTCCTACGAGCAGTACTTC.

This clonotype was counted ten times or more. The rearrangement uses TRBV12-3 or TRBV12-4 and TRBJ2-3; D call uncertain. V was pared by 5 bases and J by 10 bases, with 13 bases between. This CDR3 has 12 amino acids. This CDR3 reads CASSIHGRAQYF. The DNA of the CDR3 is TGTGCCAGCAGTATACACGGCCGTGCGCAGTATTTT.

The rearrangement joins TRBV7-8 to TRBJ1-1; D gene unclear. CDR3 size: 16 residues. V was clipped by 1 base and J by 4 bases, with 16 bases between them. CDR1 SGHVS and CDR2 FQNEAQ come from the germline V gene. The CDR3 sequence: CASSLGGSGWGTEAFF. The DNA for the CDR3 is TGTGCCAGCAGCTTAGGGGGTTCGGGCTGGGGCACTGAAGCTTTCTTT. The full variable domain, completed using reference TRBV7-8 and TRBJ1-1, is GAGVSQSPRYKVAKRGQDVALRCDPISGHVSLFWYQQALGQGPEFLTYFQNEAQLDKSGLPSDRFFAERPEGSVSTLKIQRTQQEDSAVYLCASSLGGSGWGTEAFFGQGTRLTVV.

This chain links TRBV28 with TRBJ2-7; 7 positions match TRBD1. This CDR3 region has 17 residues. V gave up 6 bases and J gave up 2 bases; unmatched junction bases: 16. Germline loops: CDR1 MDHEN, CDR2 SYDVKM. Here the CDR3 DNA reads TGTGCCAGCAGCCCAAGAAAGGGACAGTTCTATACCTACGAGCAGTACGTC. The encoded protein is CASSPRKGQFYTYEQYV.

This clonotype was detected a few times. The chain is built from TRBV20-1 and TRBJ1-5; D possibly corresponds to TRBD1 (6 bases). Deletions cut 0 bases from V and 3 bases from J, with 15 bases between. CDR1 DFQATT and CDR2 SNEGSKA come from the germline V gene (reference sequence). This CDR3 contains 16 residues. The CDR3 region has the DNA TGCAGTGCTAGAGATCTGACAGGACAACTCAATCAGCCCCAGCATTTT. It codes for CSARDLTGQLNQPQHF.

The rearrangement uses TRBV5-1 and TRBJ2-2; TRBD2 matches 7 bases. The CDR3 has 16 amino acids. With V trimmed by 2 bases and J by 7 bases, 11 bases remained unmatched. Germline values: CDR1 SGHRS, CDR2 YFSETQ. The CDR3, as DNA: TGCGCCAGCAGCTTCGGGGGGACCGGGTCTTACGGGGAGCTGTTTTTT. It codes for CASSFGGTGSYGELFF. Looking up the rest from reference TRBV5-1 and TRBJ2-2 gives the full variable domain: KAGVTQTPRYLIKTRGQQVTLSCSPISGHRSVSWYQQTPGQGLQFLFEYFSETQRNKGNFPGRFSGRQFSNSRSEMNVSTLELGDSALYLCASSFGGTGSYGELFFGEGSRLTVL.

In this sample, this clonotype turned up a few times. The chain couples TRBV4-1 to TRBJ2-4; a possible D gene is TRBD1 (6 bases). This CDR3 region has 17 residues. Germline-derived CDR1 and CDR2 are MGHRA and YSYEKL. V lost 0 bases, J lost 3 bases, and 15 bases lay in between. The CDR3 sequence is CASSQDSGAGDKNIQYF. The CDR3 region has the DNA TGCGCCAGCAGCCAAGATTCAGGGGCAGGAGACAAAAACATTCAGTACTTC.

The chain carries TRBV11-1 and TRBJ2-7, with D possibly matching TRBD2 (6 bases). This CDR3 region has 14 residues. The germline CDR1 and CDR2 sequences are SGHAT and FQDESV (reference sequence). The V end lost 1 base, the J end lost 4 bases, and 11 bases lay between the germline ends. The chain's CDR3 is CASSLGAGIYEQYV. CDR3 DNA: TGTGCCAGCAGCTTAGGTGCGGGAATATACGAGCAGTACGTC.

V and J are TRBV11-2 and TRBJ2-1, with D unresolved. The CDR3 has 13 amino acids. Germline V CDR1 and CDR2: SGHAT, FQNNGV. Trimming stripped 6 bases from V and 6 bases from J, with 12 bases between. CDR3 in DNA: TGTGCCAGCAGGGGATCGATCGCCAATGAGCAGTTCTTC. It is translated as CASRGSIANEQFF.

On this clonotype itself: Since a much larger clone is just one base distant, this may be a read error. This likely comes from a read error, as the CDR3 has no conserved phenylalanine or tryptophan at its end. The chain combines TRBV2 with TRBJ2-5; tentatively, D is TRBD1 or TRBD2 (5 bases each). The germline V gene has CDR1 SNHLY and CDR2 FYNNEI. The CDR3 is 17 residues long. V dropped 5 bases and J dropped 5 bases, with 24 bases sitting between them. CDR3 amino acids: CASSPIGTEGNGETQYL. The CDR3 DNA follows: TGTGCCAGCAGTCCCATTGGGACCGAAGGCAATGGGGAGACCCAGTACCTC.